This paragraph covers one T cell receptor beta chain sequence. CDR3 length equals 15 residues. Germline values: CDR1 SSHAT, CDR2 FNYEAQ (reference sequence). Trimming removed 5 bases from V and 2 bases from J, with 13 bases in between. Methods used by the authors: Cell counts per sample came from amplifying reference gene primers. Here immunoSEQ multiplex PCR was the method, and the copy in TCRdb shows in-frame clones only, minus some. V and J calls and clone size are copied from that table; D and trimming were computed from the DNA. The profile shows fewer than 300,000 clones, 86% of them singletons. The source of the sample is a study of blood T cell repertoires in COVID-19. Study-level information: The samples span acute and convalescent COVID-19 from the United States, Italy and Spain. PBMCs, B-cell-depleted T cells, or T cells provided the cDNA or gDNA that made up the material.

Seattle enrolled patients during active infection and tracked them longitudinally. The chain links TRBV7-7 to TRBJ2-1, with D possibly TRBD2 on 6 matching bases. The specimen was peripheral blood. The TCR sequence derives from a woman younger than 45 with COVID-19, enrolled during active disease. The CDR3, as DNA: TGTGCCAGCAGCGTGGGGGGTGTTCCCTACAATGAGCAGTTCTTC. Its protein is CASSVGGVPYNEQFF.